This entry lists 24 T cell receptor beta chains sequenced from one sample in a study of neoadjuvant anti-PD-1 for oral cavity cancer. As for time point: after neoadjuvant nivolumab, at surgical resection. Only in-frame clones appear in the TCRdb table, and some are missing; sequencing was by immunoSEQ multiplex PCR. Of about 72,000 clones listed, approximately 85% are singletons. The sample here was PBMCs, taken after nivolumab (anti-PD-1) treatment. Receptors were obtained from a person aged 40-85 years with oral cavity squamous cell carcinoma.

The chain employs TRBV9 and TRBJ2-3; possibly TRBD2 for D (6 bases). V was shortened by 0 bases and J by 6 bases, with 14 bases between the two germline ends. The CDR3 loop spans 15 amino acids. Germline V CDR1 and CDR2: SGDLS, YYNGEE. The CDR3 loop is CASSVGRLGGDTQYF. As DNA, the CDR3 is TGTGCCAGCAGCGTAGGGAGACTAGGAGGGGATACGCAGTATTTT. Filled out from reference TRBV9 and TRBJ2-3, the complete variable domain reads DSGVTQTPKHLITATGQRVTLRCSPRSGDLSVYWYQQSLDQGLQFLIQYYNGEERAKGNILERFSAQQFPDLHSELNLSSLELGDSALYFCASSVGRLGGDTQYFGPGTRLTVL.

A few counts support this clone. Sequence at one end of the junction differs from germline and may be a read error. This rearrangement joins TRBV7-7 to TRBJ2-1, with 9 bases matching TRBD2. The CDR3 has 16 residues. CDR1 is SSHAT and CDR2 is FNYEAQ in the germline V gene (reference sequence). The CDR3 is CASSLAWTSVINEQFF. The CDR3 DNA follows: TGTGCTAGCAGCTTAGCCTGGACTAGCGTCATCAATGAGCAGTTCTTC.

The chain couples TRBV27 to TRBJ2-2; D possibly uses TRBD1 or TRBD2 (5 bases each). This CDR3 is built from 16 residues. The V end lost 3 bases, the J end lost 3 bases, and 14 bases lay between the germline ends. CDR1 and CDR2 (germline): MNHEY, SMNVEV (reference sequence). CDR3 region: CASSFNFGTYTGELFF. CDR3 in DNA: TGTGCCAGCAGTTTCAACTTCGGGACCTACACCGGGGAGCTGTTTTTT.

The chain has TRBV5-8 and TRBJ1-4, with TRBD1 matching over 8 bases. Germline V gene lookup returns CDR1 SGHTS and CDR2 YDEGEE. V lost 0 bases and J lost 7; bases outside the gene matches: 8. The CDR3 runs 16 residues. The CDR3 DNA reads as TGTGCCAGCAGCTTGGCCAGAGGACAGGGCGGTGAAAAACTGTTTTTT. Its protein is CASSLARGQGGEKLFF.

The chain recombines TRBV11-3 with TRBJ2-7, with 14 nucleotides matching TRBD2. V lost 5 bases to trimming and J lost 3 bases; unmatched junction nucleotides: 9. Germline V gene data show CDR1 as SGHNT and CDR2 as YENEEA. The CDR3 extends over 17 amino acids. The CDR3 here is CASSPGPGLAGDYEQYF. In nucleotides, the CDR3 is TGTGCCAGCAGCCCCGGACCGGGACTAGCGGGGGACTACGAGCAGTACTTC.

This clone was picked up a small number of times. The chain employs TRBV27 and TRBJ1-2; D is uncertain. This CDR3 has 13 residues. Deletions cut 5 bases from V and 7 bases from J, with 14 bases between. The germline CDR1 and CDR2 sequences are MNHEY and SMNVEV (reference sequence). The CDR3 DNA follows: TGTGCCAGCAGTCAGGCCCCCAAGGGTGGCTACACCTTC. Amino acids: CASSQAPKGGYTF.

This chain uses TRBV9 with TRBJ2-4; 7 bases map to TRBD2. The CDR3 is 14 amino acids. After removal of 4 bases from V and 5 bases from J, the junction contained 6 bases not matched to a gene. The germline V gene has CDR1 SGDLS and CDR2 YYNGEE. CDR3 bases: TGTGCCAGCAGCTCCAGTCTAGCGGAAAACATTCAGTACTTC. Translation gives CASSSSLAENIQYF.

The V gene is TRBV2, the J gene TRBJ1-3; no firm D call. The CDR3 covers 14 residues. Germline V CDR1 and CDR2: SNHLY, FYNNEI. Trimming left V 7 bases short and J 0 bases short, with 10 bases between. In nucleotides, the CDR3 is TGTGCCAGCACGTTAAGGAACTCTGGAAACACCATATATTTT. Its translation is CASTLRNSGNTIYF.

The V and J genes are TRBV5-1 and TRBJ2-1; D gene uncertain. V was pared by 4 bases and J by 5 bases, with 13 bases between. This CDR3 contains 14 residues. Looked up from germline, CDR1 is SGHRS and CDR2 is YFSETQ. DNA for the CDR3: TGCGCCAGCAGCGGGGTTGGGCACAACAATGAGCAGTTCTTC. It encodes CASSGVGHNNEQFF.

The rearrangement links TRBV28 to TRBJ2-7; 8 bases agree with TRBD2. Germline assignment: CDR1 MDHEN and CDR2 SYDVKM. The length of the CDR3 is 15 residues. J lost 1 base, V lost 8 bases, and 10 bases had no gene match. The chain's CDR3 is CASQIPGLGSYEQYF. The CDR3 DNA sequence: TGTGCCAGCCAGATACCGGGACTAGGTTCCTACGAGCAGTACTTC. Combining the CDR3 with reference TRBV28 and TRBJ2-7 gives the whole variable domain DVKVTQSSRYLVKRTGEKVFLECVQDMDHENMFWYRQDPGLGLRLIYFSYDVKMKEKGDIPEGYSVSREKKERFSLILESASTNQTSMYLCASQIPGLGSYEQYFGPGTRLTVT.

The chain links TRBV19 to TRBJ2-2, with a possible D match to TRBD1 (8 bases). The CDR3 is made up of 17 amino acids. V was trimmed by 7 bases and J by 1 base, leaving 19 bases between them. The V gene's germline CDR1 is LNHDA and CDR2 SQIVND (reference sequence). CDR3 sequence: CASTRRGGQVNTGELFF. For the CDR3, the DNA is TGTGCCAGTACTAGAAGGGGGGGACAGGTGAACACCGGGGAGCTGTTTTTT.

V gene TRBV29-1 combines with J gene TRBJ1-1; the D is unclear. The CDR3 is made up of 11 amino acids. CDR1 and CDR2 (germline): SQVTM, ANQGSEA. V lost 7 bases to trimming and J lost 3 bases, with 9 bases between them. DNA for the CDR3: TGCAGCGGGAGGTGGGACACTGAAGCTTTCTTT. The encoded protein is CSGRWDTEAFF.

This chain joins TRBV10-1 and TRBJ1-2, with 9 bases that match TRBD1. CDR1 and CDR2 (germline): WNHNN, SYGVQD (reference sequence). V lost 6 bases, J lost 9 bases, and 5 bases stayed unmatched. CDR3 length: 12 residues. The CDR3 reads CASSAGQGSYTF. As DNA, the CDR3 is TGCGCCAGCAGCGCGGGACAGGGAAGCTACACCTTC.

This chain links TRBV5-1 with TRBJ2-7, with 14 bases that match TRBD2. The CDR3 runs 13 residues. Unmatched junction bases numbered 1, after V lost 5 bases and J lost 6 bases. CDR1 SGHRS and CDR2 YFSETQ come from the germline V gene. CDR3 in DNA: TGCGCCAGCAGGGGACTAGCGGGAGCCGAGCAGTACTTC. Translating gives CASRGLAGAEQYF.

The rearrangement uses TRBV9 and TRBJ2-1, with D perhaps being TRBD1 or TRBD2 (5 bases each). Trimming pared 4 bases from V and 3 bases from J, leaving 11 bases between. The germline CDR1 and CDR2 sequences are SGDLS and YYNGEE. This CDR3 comprises 14 residues. CDR3 region: CASSTGTGYNEQFF. The CDR3 bases are TGTGCCAGCAGCACCGGGACGGGCTACAATGAGCAGTTCTTC.

This clone was seen a single time. The chain links TRBV7-9 to TRBJ1-4; 10 bases match TRBD1. The junction had 12 bases not matched to a gene; V was cut back by 5 bases and J by 9 bases. The CDR3 consists of 16 residues. CDR1 SEHNR and CDR2 FQNEAQ come from the germline V gene (reference sequence). The CDR3 DNA reads TGTGCCAGCAGCCTCGCTACGGGACAGGGGTCCCAAAAACTGTTTTTT. It translates to CASSLATGQGSQKLFF. The entire variable domain, with the rest obtained from reference TRBV7-9 and TRBJ1-4, is as follows: DTGVSQNPRHKITKRGQNVTFRCDPISEHNRLYWYRQTLGQGPEFLTYFQNEAQLEKSRLLSDRFSAERPKGSFSTLEIQRTEQGDSAMYLCASSLATGQGSQKLFFGSGTQLSVL.

The V gene is TRBV10-1, the J gene TRBJ1-2, with 11 bases fitting TRBD1. Germline assignment: CDR1 WNHNN and CDR2 SYGVQD (reference sequence). CDR3 length: 14 amino acids. J lost 8 bases, V lost 8 bases, and 10 bases had no gene match. For the CDR3, the DNA is TGCGCCAGCCCTGGACAGGGGGCCTTTTGGGGCTACACCTTC. Its protein product is CASPGQGAFWGYTF.

The chain has TRBV2 and TRBJ2-5; TRBD1 matches at 9 bases. Germline trimming cut 5 bases from V and 5 bases from J; bases unmatched to any gene: 9. Germline CDR1 and CDR2: SNHLY and FYNNEI. The CDR3 is made up of 15 amino acids. CDR3 sequence reads: CASSPLQGALETQYF. In nucleotides, the CDR3 is TGTGCCAGCAGTCCTTTACAGGGGGCGTTGGAGACCCAGTACTTC.

The chain recombines TRBV5-1 with TRBJ2-5; D remains unclear. The CDR3 contains 13 residues. V was shortened by 2 bases and J by 7 bases, with 12 bases between the two germline ends. The germline gives CDR1 SGHRS, CDR2 YFSETQ. CDR3 in DNA: TGCGCCAGCAGCTTTCGGACGGAAGGGACCCAGTACTTC. It specifies CASSFRTEGTQYF.

The rearrangement joins TRBV30 to TRBJ1-3, with no clear D. The CDR3 is 13 amino acids. Germline V gene data show CDR1 as GTSNPN and CDR2 as SVGIG (reference sequence). V was pared by 4 bases and J by 0 bases, with 7 bases between. CDR3 protein: CAWTPNSGNTIYF. CDR3 nucleotide sequence: TGTGCCTGGACTCCCAACTCTGGAAACACCATATATTTT.

This clone was observed a single time. The gene calls are TRBV6-4 and TRBJ1-2; D is unclear. The CDR3 extends over 12 amino acids. The V and J ends lost 3 bases and 8 bases respectively, with 10 bases between them. CDR1 and CDR2 (germline): MRHNA, SNTAGT. The CDR3 here is CASSDAGGGYTF. Written as DNA, the CDR3 is TGTGCCAGCAGTGATGCGGGCGGAGGCTACACCTTC.

The table lists this clone with many counts. The gene calls are TRBV2 and TRBJ2-7; D may be TRBD2 (5 bases). Germline V gives CDR1 SNHLY, CDR2 FYNNEI. The CDR3 is 11 amino acids. With 2 bases removed from V and 7 bases from J, the gap between germline ends came to 6 bases. The CDR3 sequence: CASSESGEQYF. CDR3 nucleotides: TGTGCCAGCAGTGAATCGGGAGAGCAGTACTTC.

The chain joins TRBV25-1 to TRBJ2-1; D not resolved. This CDR3 spans 11 amino acids. The germline CDR1 and CDR2 sequences are MGHDK and SYGVNS. V lost 3 bases and J 10 bases, leaving 7 bases between the germline ends. CDR3 protein: CASSEYEEQFF. The CDR3 region has the DNA TGTGCCAGCAGTGAGTACGAGGAGCAGTTCTTC.

The J gene is TRBJ2-2, the V gene TRBV6-4; no clear D gene. The V and J ends lost 5 bases and 1 base respectively, with 8 bases between them. This CDR3 comprises 14 residues. Germline-derived CDR1 and CDR2 are MRHNA and SNTAGT. In DNA, the CDR3 is TGTGCCAGCAGTAACCAGTGGAACACCGGGGAGCTGTTTTTT. Its protein is CASSNQWNTGELFF.